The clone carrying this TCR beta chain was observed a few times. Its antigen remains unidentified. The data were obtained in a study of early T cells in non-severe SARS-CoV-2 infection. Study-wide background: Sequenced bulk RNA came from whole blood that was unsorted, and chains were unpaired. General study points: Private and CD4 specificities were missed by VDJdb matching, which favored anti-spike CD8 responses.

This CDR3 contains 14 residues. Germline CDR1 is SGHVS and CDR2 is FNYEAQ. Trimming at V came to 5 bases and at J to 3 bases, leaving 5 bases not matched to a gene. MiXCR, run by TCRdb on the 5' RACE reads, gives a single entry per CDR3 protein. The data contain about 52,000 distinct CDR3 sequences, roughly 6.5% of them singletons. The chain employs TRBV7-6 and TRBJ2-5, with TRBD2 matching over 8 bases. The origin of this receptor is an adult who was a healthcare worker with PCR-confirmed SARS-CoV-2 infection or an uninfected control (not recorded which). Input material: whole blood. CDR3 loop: CASSPSGGKETQYF. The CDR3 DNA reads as TGTGCCAGCAGCCCGAGCGGGGGCAAAGAGACCCAGTACTTC.